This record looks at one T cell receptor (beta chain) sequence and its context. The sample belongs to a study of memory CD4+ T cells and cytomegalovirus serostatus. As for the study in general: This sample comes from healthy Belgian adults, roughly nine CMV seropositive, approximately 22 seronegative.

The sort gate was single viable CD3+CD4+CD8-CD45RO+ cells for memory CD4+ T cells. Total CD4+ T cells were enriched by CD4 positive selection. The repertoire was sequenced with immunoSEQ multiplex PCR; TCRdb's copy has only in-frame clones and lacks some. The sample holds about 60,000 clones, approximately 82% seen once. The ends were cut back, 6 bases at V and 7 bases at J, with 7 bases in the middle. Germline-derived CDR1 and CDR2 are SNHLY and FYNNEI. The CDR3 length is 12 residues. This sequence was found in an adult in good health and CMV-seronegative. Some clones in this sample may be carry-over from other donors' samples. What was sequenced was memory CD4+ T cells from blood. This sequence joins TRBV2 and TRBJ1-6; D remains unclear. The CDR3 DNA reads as TGTGCCAGCAGGTCCTTCAATTCACCCCTCCACTTT. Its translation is CASRSFNSPLHF.